Listed below are T cell receptor beta chains from one sample, sequenced in a study of CXCR3-negative and CXCR3-positive naive CD8 T cells. With the 5' RACE reads reprocessed, TCRdb shows one record per CDR3 protein and no DNA. The sample totals around 140,000 distinct CDR3 sequences. The specimen was naive CXCR3+ CD8+ T cells from blood. The receptors here all came from a human donor in good health. Some clones in this sample may be carry-over from other donors' samples. CDR3s include the opening cysteine and the closing phenylalanine or tryptophan.

v_gene	j_gene	CDR3aa
TRBV19	TRBJ2-7	CASSTTVTSYEQYF
TRBV4-3	TRBJ2-7	CASSQDRGRGYEQYF
TRBV19	TRBJ2-1	CASSRSEGGQGENEQFF
TRBV19	TRBJ1-1	CASSYGAEAFF
TRBV7-9	TRBJ2-6	CASSQIKGPLRSGANVLTF
TRBV11-2	TRBJ2-1	CASSLLAGAAHNEQFF
TRBV13	TRBJ1-1	CASSLGRGGTEAFF
TRBV7-6	TRBJ2-1	CASSRGRYSSYNEQFF
TRBV5-5	TRBJ2-6	CASSPRLYSGANVLTF
TRBV4-1	TRBJ2-1	CASSQRQGRAANEQFF